The next 18 T cell receptor beta chains were all read from a single sample in a study of T cell responses to AZD1222 COVID-19 vaccine. Produced via immunoSEQ multiplex PCR; TCRdb's table is partial and in-frame only. The sample has tens of thousands of clones; about 88% are singletons. The sequenced sample was peripheral blood, obtained on day 0 of AZD1222 vaccination. These receptors all come from an adult in good health.

This chain connects TRBV3-1 (or the pseudogene TRBV3-2) to TRBJ2-5, with D possibly being TRBD2 (5 bases). Trimming left V 0 bases short and J 3 bases short, with 11 bases between. The CDR3 consists of 15 residues. The germline CDR1 and CDR2 sequences are LGHDT and YNNKEL (reference sequence). CDR3: CASSQDRRSKETQYF. The CDR3 coding sequence is TGTGCCAGCAGCCAAGATAGGAGGAGCAAAGAGACCCAGTACTTC.

This clone was detected a few times. The rearrangement uses TRBV19 and TRBJ1-2, with 7 bases lining up with TRBD1. The germline gives CDR1 LNHDA, CDR2 SQIVND (reference sequence). V shed 7 bases, J shed 1 base, and the junction held 9 bases outside the gene matches. This CDR3 has 15 residues. The CDR3 bases are TGTGCCAGTACCCGAGGGGGACAGATTAACTATGGCTACACCTTC. Translated: CASTRGGQINYGYTF.

The genes are TRBV29-1 and TRBJ2-1, with D perhaps matching TRBD2 (5 bases). Germline lookup yields CDR1 SQVTM and CDR2 ANQGSEA. V lost 3 bases and J lost 6, with 9 bases in between. The CDR3 length is 12 residues. CDR3: CSVDTRPNEQFF. The CDR3 coding sequence is TGCAGCGTTGACACTAGGCCCAATGAGCAGTTCTTC.

The CDR3 nucleotides read TGTGCCAGCAGCTTAGGTCAGGGGTGGGAGACCCAGTACTTC. Translation gives CASSLGQGWETQYF. V and J are TRBV11-3 and TRBJ2-5; D may be TRBD1 (6 bases). This CDR3 has 14 amino acids. V dropped 1 base and J dropped 5 bases, with 11 bases sitting between them. Germline CDR1 and CDR2: SGHNT and YENEEA.

The chain has TRBV5-1 and TRBJ1-2; TRBD1 aligns across 10 bases. The CDR3 spans 13 residues. Germline loops: CDR1 SGHRS, CDR2 YFSETQ. With V trimmed by 3 bases and J by 8 bases, 4 bases remained unmatched. CDR3 in DNA: TGCGCCAGCAGCTCTGGGACAGGGGAGGGCTACACCTTC. This codes for CASSSGTGEGYTF.

The chain has TRBV7-2 and TRBJ1-5, with 8 positions matching TRBD1. The V and J ends lost 5 bases and 9 bases, in that order; junction bases with no gene match: 9. The CDR3 length is 14 residues. Germline V gives CDR1 SGHTA, CDR2 FQGNSA. The CDR3 sequence: CASSLRQGIAPQHF. Written as DNA, the CDR3 is TGTGCCAGCAGCCTACGACAGGGGATAGCGCCCCAGCATTTT.

The CDR3 spells CAWRSRDRGLYEQYF. CDR3 nucleotide sequence: TGTGCCTGGAGGAGCCGGGACAGGGGTCTCTACGAGCAGTACTTC. This chain connects TRBV30 to TRBJ2-7, with 10 positions matching TRBD1. The CDR3 is made up of 15 amino acids. With 3 bases clipped from V and 3 bases from J, the junction kept 8 bases outside the gene matches. Germline-derived CDR1 and CDR2 are GTSNPN and SVGIG (reference sequence).

The V call is TRBV2, the J call TRBJ2-2; 7 nucleotides match TRBD2. The V gene end was trimmed by 6 bases and the J gene end by 3 bases; junction bases not matched to a gene: 13. Germline values: CDR1 SNHLY, CDR2 FYNNEI. The CDR3 is 17 amino acids. The CDR3 here is CASRELARADDTGELFF. The CDR3, as DNA: TGTGCCAGCAGGGAACTAGCGAGGGCTGACGACACCGGGGAGCTGTTTTTT. Looking up the rest from reference TRBV2 and TRBJ2-2 gives the full variable domain: EPEVTQTPSHQVTQMGQEVILRCVPISNHLYFYWYRQILGQKVEFLVSFYNNEISEKSEIFDDQFSVERPDGSNFTLKIRSTKLEDSAMYFCASRELARADDTGELFFGEGSRLTVL.

CDR3 sequence (DNA): TGTGCCAGCAGTTACTCTTTAGGGACAGTCGGCTACACCTTC. Its protein is CASSYSLGTVGYTF. V is TRBV6-6 and J is TRBJ1-2, with 7 nucleotides matching TRBD1. V shed 0 bases and J 8 bases; nucleotides not matched to a gene: 6. CDR1 and CDR2 from the germline V gene are MNHNY and SVGAGI (reference sequence). The CDR3 is 14 residues long.

This clone has a single count. This chain uses TRBV6-4 with TRBJ1-3; D unresolved. This CDR3 is built from 13 residues. Germline CDR1 and CDR2: MRHNA and SNTAGT. V was shortened by 3 bases and J by 5 bases, with 8 bases between the two germline ends. As DNA, the CDR3 is TGTGCCAGCAGTGATCACAGCCGAAACACCATATATTTT. Residues: CASSDHSRNTIYF.

V gene TRBV18 combines with J gene TRBJ2-3; 12 bases fit TRBD2. The CDR3 spans 17 residues. Germline CDR1 reads KGHSH; CDR2 reads LQKENI. With 3 bases clipped from V and 8 bases from J, the junction kept 12 bases outside the gene matches. The CDR3 protein is CASSPFSTSGGGVTQYF. CDR3 coding DNA: TGTGCCAGCTCACCGTTCTCGACTAGCGGGGGAGGTGTTACGCAGTATTTT. The complete variable domain, with remaining parts taken from reference TRBV18 and TRBJ2-3, reads NAGVMQNPRHLVRRRGQEARLRCSPMKGHSHVYWYRQLPEEGLKFMVYLQKENIIDESGMPKERFSAEFPKEGPSILRIQQVVRGDSAAYFCASSPFSTSGGGVTQYFGPGTRLTVL.

The rearrangement joins TRBV2 to TRBJ2-2, with D perhaps matching TRBD1 or TRBD2 (7 bases each). Trimming stripped 8 bases from V and 1 base from J, with 17 bases between. Germline V CDR1 and CDR2: SNHLY, FYNNEI. CDR3 length equals 16 residues. The CDR3 is CASLRGLAENTGELFF. The CDR3 bases are TGTGCCAGCCTTAGGGGGCTAGCGGAGAACACCGGGGAGCTGTTTTTT.

The CDR3 DNA sequence: TGTGCCAGCGCCCGGGGACAGGTAATCCTGAACACTGAAGCTTTCTTT. It yields the protein CASARGQVILNTEAFF. V gene TRBV28 combines with J gene TRBJ1-1, with 8 bases aligning to TRBD1. The CDR3 runs to 16 residues. V lost 8 bases and J lost 0; bases outside the gene matches: 11. Germline V CDR1 and CDR2: MDHEN, SYDVKM.

The V gene is TRBV6-1, the J gene TRBJ2-1; unclear D gene. The germline gives CDR1 MNHNS, CDR2 SASEGT. CDR3 length: 13 residues. V lost 2 bases and J lost 4, with 6 bases in between. The CDR3 protein is CASSELIYNEQFF. CDR3 DNA: TGTGCCAGCAGTGAATTGATTTACAATGAGCAGTTCTTC.

The chain links TRBV30 to TRBJ2-1; 7 bases match TRBD2. Germline lookup yields CDR1 GTSNPN and CDR2 SVGIG (reference sequence). This CDR3 contains 14 residues. The ends lost 0 bases at V and 4 bases at J; junction bases unmatched: 3. The CDR3 nucleotides are TGTGCCTGGAGTGTCCCTAGCGGATACAATGAGCAGTTCTTC. Translating it yields CAWSVPSGYNEQFF.

The chain carries TRBV9 and TRBJ2-1; tentatively, D is TRBD2 (6 bases). Trimming stripped 0 bases from V and 8 bases from J, with 18 bases between. Germline values: CDR1 SGDLS, CDR2 YYNGEE. CDR3 length equals 16 residues. In nucleotides, the CDR3 is TGTGCCAGCAGCGTAGTGGGCGGAGGGTCGAGGCATGAGCAGTTCTTC. Its translation is CASSVVGGGSRHEQFF.

For this clone: The junction departs from germline at one end; a sequencing error may be responsible. The J gene is TRBJ1-3, the V gene TRBV4-1, with D possibly being TRBD1 (6 bases). The germline CDR1 and CDR2 sequences are MGHRA and YSYEKL. This CDR3 has 15 residues. CDR3 nucleotide sequence: TGCGCCAGCAGCCATTGGGGGGCTTCTGCAAACACCATATATTTT. It yields the protein CASSHWGASANTIYF.

V usage is TRBV7-9 and J usage is TRBJ1-5, with D hard to call. Trimming shortened V by 5 bases and J by 7 bases, and 15 bases separated the two germline ends. Germline CDR1 and CDR2: SEHNR and FQNEAQ (reference sequence). This CDR3 contains 14 residues. CDR3 sequence: CASSESRAGQPQHF. The CDR3 nucleotides are TGTGCCAGCAGCGAATCAAGGGCGGGGCAGCCCCAGCATTTT.